These 15 T cell receptor beta chains came from one sample sequenced in a study of CXCR3-negative and CXCR3-positive naive CD8 T cells. UMI-labeled 5' RACE TRB cDNA libraries were prepared from the cells. Reprocessing the 5' RACE reads, TCRdb reports a single entry for every CDR3 protein and omits DNA. The sample totals 70,000 to 95,000 distinct CDR3 sequences. The sequencing sample was made of naive CXCR3- CD8+ T cells from blood. Subset denoted: CD45RO-CCR7+CD27+CD95- naive CD8+ T cells lacking CXCR3 (TNR3-). The receptors shown here come from a human donor in good health. Some clones in this sample may be carry-over from other donors' samples.

This chain's CDR3 is CASNQGSHTEAFF. The chain combines TRBV6-2 or TRBV6-3 with TRBJ1-1; the D gene TCRdb calls, TRBD1, cannot be checked with no DNA. Germline CDR1 and CDR2: MNHEY and SVGEGT. The CDR3 sequence is 13 residues long.

The chain couples TRBV12-3 or TRBV12-4 to TRBJ1-4. CDR3 length: 14 amino acids. The CDR3 protein is CASSFSITNEKLFF.

V is TRBV6-5 and J is TRBJ2-7; TCRdb's D call of TRBD2 is untestable without DNA. The CDR3 covers 14 residues. Germline CDR1 and CDR2: MNHEY and SVGAGI. The CDR3 sequence is CASSRLAGGQEQYF.

The gene calls are TRBV7-2 and TRBJ2-1; TCRdb reports TRBD1, a call that lacks DNA to check it against. The CDR3 sequence is 17 residues long. Germline loops: CDR1 SGHTA, CDR2 FQGNSA. CDR3 sequence: CASSLTQGPSSYNEQFF.

The rearrangement uses TRBV27 and TRBJ2-5; TCRdb's D call, TRBD2, is unchecked because there is no DNA. This CDR3 has 15 residues. Germline CDR1 is MNHEY and CDR2 is SMNVEV (reference sequence). This chain's CDR3 is CASSYSTGPQETQYF.

The rearrangement uses TRBV20-1 and TRBJ2-1. In germline, CDR1 is DFQATT, CDR2 SNEGSKA (reference sequence). CDR3 length: 13 amino acids. CDR3 sequence: CSARASAYNEQFF.

The rearrangement links TRBV27 to TRBJ2-7; with no DNA, the TCRdb D assignment of TRBD1 cannot be verified. Looked up from germline, CDR1 is MNHEY and CDR2 is SMNVEV (reference sequence). This CDR3 has 13 amino acids. Here the CDR3 reads CASSRDASYEQYF.

The chain joins TRBV4-3 to TRBJ2-1; TCRdb's D gene call, TRBD2, goes unchecked for lack of DNA. CDR1 LGHNA and CDR2 YSLEER come from the germline V gene. CDR3 length equals 17 residues. The CDR3 protein is CASSQAPSGGIYNEQFF.

V is TRBV28 and J is TRBJ2-5; the TCRdb call, TRBD1, lacks DNA for checking. CDR1 is MDHEN and CDR2 is SYDVKM in the germline V gene. CDR3 length: 15 amino acids. The CDR3 is CASSRDNPYQETQYF.

The genes are TRBV7-9 and TRBJ2-7. Germline V gene data show CDR1 as SEHNR and CDR2 as FQNEAQ (reference sequence). The CDR3 has 15 amino acids. The CDR3 loop reads CASSFGFEVAYEQYF.

The rearrangement uses TRBV12-3 or TRBV12-4 and TRBJ2-1. The CDR3 is 15 amino acids. This CDR3 reads CASSLLGISYNEQFF.

The chain joins TRBV27 to TRBJ2-7; lacking DNA, the TRBD1 call made by TCRdb goes unchecked. CDR3 length: 14 residues. Per the germline V gene, CDR1 is MNHEY and CDR2 is SMNVEV (reference sequence). Here the CDR3 reads CASSLSGQTYEQYF.

The rearrangement links TRBV5-1 to TRBJ2-5; the TCRdb D gene call, TRBD2, has no DNA to confirm it. Germline-derived CDR1 and CDR2 are SGHRS and YFSETQ. CDR3 length: 17 residues. The CDR3 is CASSPGTSGGPLETQYF. Combining the CDR3 with reference TRBV5-1 and TRBJ2-5 gives the whole variable domain KAGVTQTPRYLIKTRGQQVTLSCSPISGHRSVSWYQQTPGQGLQFLFEYFSETQRNKGNFPGRFSGRQFSNSRSEMNVSTLELGDSALYLCASSPGTSGGPLETQYFGPGTRLLVL.

CDR3 region: CASSFGSDTGELFF. The chain links TRBV5-6 to TRBJ2-2; TCRdb's assignment of TRBD1 cannot be checked, as there is no DNA. CDR1 and CDR2 from the germline V gene are SGHDT and YYEEEE. This CDR3 region has 14 residues.

The genes are TRBV29-1 and TRBJ2-1. Germline CDR1 reads SQVTM; CDR2 reads ANQGSEA. The CDR3 runs to 14 residues. CDR3 residues: CSVDGYRSYNEQFF.